Listed below are T cell receptor beta chains from one sample, sequenced in a study of T cells in Graves' hyperthyroidism and ophthalmopathy. TCRdb independently ran MiXCR on the multiplex PCR reads; one entry per CDR3 protein. The sample contains about 520,000 distinct CDR3 sequences, roughly 20% of which appear only once. The sample comprised blood. These receptors came from a man aged 18 to 35 with Graves' hyperthyroidism. Both conserved end residues are part of each CDR3. D genes are given only for firm matches. Clone size appears in some rows only: once, few, many, or a class for an expanded clone.

d_call	v_call	j_call	clone_size	cdr3_aa	cdr3_nt
.	TRBV28	TRBJ2-7	.	CASKPLGRLGDDQYF	TGTGCCAGCAAACCCCTGGGACGCCTGGGGGACGATCAGTACTTC
.	TRBV27	TRBJ1-3	many	CASSLAQGNTIYF	TGTGCCAGCAGTTTAGCGCAAGGAAACACCATATATTTT
.	TRBV12-3/TRBV12-4	TRBJ2-5	many	CASSTTDRAIQETQYF	TGTGCCAGCAGCACTACCGACAGAGCGATCCAAGAGACCCAGTACTTC
.	TRBV30	TRBJ1-1	many	CAWRSPEGRGNTEAFF	TGTGCCTGGAGGTCCCCGGAGGGGCGAGGGAACACTGAAGCTTTCTTT
.	TRBV20-1	TRBJ1-1	many	CSELAVGKAFF	TGCAGTGAACTTGCCGTTGGCAAAGCTTTCTTT
.	TRBV10-3	TRBJ2-7	many	CAISDRAWRDEQYF	TGTGCCATCAGTGATAGGGCCTGGCGAGACGAGCAGTACTTC
TRBD2	TRBV6-5	TRBJ2-5	.	CASYEGGETQYF	TGTGCCAGCTATGAGGGAGGGGAGACCCAGTACTTC
.	TRBV7-8	TRBJ2-7	many	CASSLSVWAGEDEQYF	TGTGCCAGCAGCTTATCAGTATGGGCAGGGGAAGACGAGCAGTACTTC
.	TRBV6-1	TRBJ2-7	.	CASKGAESSYEQYF	TGTGCCAGCAAGGGAGCGGAGAGCTCCTACGAGCAGTACTTC
.	TRBV24-1	TRBJ2-7	many	CATSEDSYEQYF	TGTGCCACCAGCGAAGACAGCTACGAGCAGTACTTC
.	TRBV28	TRBJ1-5	many	CASSLVAIMDNQPQHF	TGTGCCAGCAGTTTAGTCGCTATCATGGACAATCAGCCCCAGCATTTT
TRBD1	TRBV4-1	TRBJ1-5	many	CASSQDMDRVNQPQHF	TGCGCCAGCAGCCAAGATATGGACAGGGTAAATCAGCCCCAGCATTTT
TRBD1	TRBV6-1	TRBJ1-5	.	CASRNRGQGNQPQHF	TGTGCCAGCAGAAACAGGGGGCAGGGCAATCAGCCCCAGCATTTT
.	TRBV12-3/TRBV12-4	TRBJ1-1	many	CASSFGPDTEAFF	TGTGCCAGCAGTTTCGGGCCAGACACTGAAGCTTTCTTT
.	TRBV11-3	TRBJ1-2	many	CASSDDAAENYGYTF	TGTGCCAGCAGCGACGACGCGGCTGAGAACTATGGCTACACCTTC
TRBD1	TRBV9	TRBJ2-2	few	CASSVEGAWTGELFF	TGTGCCAGCAGCGTAGAGGGGGCATGGACCGGGGAGCTGTTTTTT
.	TRBV6-1	TRBJ2-5	many	CASSGGTPSETQYF	TGTGCCAGCAGTGGCGGGACACCCAGTGAGACCCAGTACTTC
TRBD1	TRBV19	TRBJ1-1	many	CASSRTGGLTEAFF	TGTGCCAGTAGTCGGACAGGGGGCTTAACTGAAGCTTTCTTT
.	TRBV20-1	TRBJ2-7	many	CSAPRTAGSYEQYF	TGCAGTGCTCCAAGGACGGCCGGCTCCTACGAGCAGTACTTC
TRBD2	TRBV30	TRBJ2-2	few	CAWGLAVRTGEPFF	TGTGCCTGGGGACTAGCGGTCAGGACCGGGGAGCCGTTTTTT
TRBD2	TRBV7-2	TRBJ2-5	.	CASSSWTSGSRETQYF	TGTGCCAGCAGCTCCTGGACTAGCGGGAGTAGAGAGACCCAGTACTTC
.	TRBV30	TRBJ2-7	.	CAWSSMGKRAYEQYF	TGTGCCTGGAGCTCCATGGGGAAGCGCGCCTACGAGCAGTACTTC
.	TRBV20-1	TRBJ1-2	.	CSASSTEPNYGYTF	TGCAGTGCTTCCTCGACAGAACCTAACTATGGCTACACCTTC
.	TRBV24-1	TRBJ1-2	many	CATWDKVNYGYTF	TGTGCCACTTGGGACAAGGTTAACTATGGCTACACCTTC
TRBD1	TRBV12-3/TRBV12-4	TRBJ1-2	many	CASSGPRQGIDGYTF	TGTGCCAGCAGTGGCCCGAGACAGGGGATCGATGGCTACACCTTC
TRBD2	TRBV11-2	TRBJ2-2	few	CASSLGPPSGRPPGELFF	TGTGCCAGCAGCTTAGGCCCCCCTAGCGGGAGGCCCCCCGGGGAGCTGTTTTTT
.	TRBV19	TRBJ1-5	many	CASSIDRWGGMGNQPQHF	TGTGCCAGTAGTATAGATCGCTGGGGGGGGATGGGCAATCAGCCCCAGCATTTT
.	TRBV28	TRBJ1-1	few	CASSPRRFEAFF	TGTGCCAGCAGTCCCCGCAGATTTGAAGCTTTCTTT
.	TRBV20-1	TRBJ1-5	many	CSARIGPYSNQPQHF	TGCAGTGCTAGGATAGGACCGTATAGCAATCAGCCCCAGCATTTT
TRBD1	TRBV20-1	TRBJ2-7	.	CSAFRGDRETYEQYF	TGCAGTGCTTTTCGGGGGGACAGGGAAACCTACGAGCAGTACTTC
.	TRBV30	TRBJ1-3	many	CAWSVGAGNTIYF	TGTGCCTGGAGTGTAGGTGCTGGAAACACCATATATTTT
TRBD1	TRBV6-2/TRBV6-3	TRBJ2-7	.	CASRRGQVDEQYF	TGTGCCAGCAGGCGAGGACAGGTCGACGAGCAGTACTTC
.	TRBV28	TRBJ1-2	few	CASSLQPNYGYTF	TGTGCCAGCAGTTTACAACCAAACTATGGCTACACCTTC
.	TRBV30	TRBJ2-5	many	CAWSPDRLGTQYF	TGTGCCTGGAGTCCGGATCGGCTCGGGACCCAGTACTTC
TRBD2	TRBV20-1	TRBJ2-7	many	CSARGIAGRNEQYF	TGCAGTGCTAGGGGTATAGCGGGTCGCAACGAGCAGTACTTC
.	TRBV6-1	TRBJ1-1	many	CAGIGLPTEAFF	TGTGCCGGCATTGGACTCCCCACTGAAGCTTTCTTT
.	TRBV28	TRBJ2-5	many	CASSRSGWGIVETQYF	TGTGCCAGCAGTCGATCCGGGTGGGGTATCGTAGAGACCCAGTACTTC
TRBD2	TRBV30	TRBJ2-7	many	CAWKRGRYEQYF	TGTGCCTGGAAGCGGGGACGCTACGAGCAGTACTTC
.	TRBV6-2/TRBV6-3	TRBJ2-7	once	CASLGTDTGEQYF	TGTGCCAGCCTTGGGACCGATACCGGCGAGCAGTACTTC
.	TRBV5-1	TRBJ1-5	few	CASSLGPSRGGQPQHF	TGCGCCAGCAGCTTGGGTCCATCCAGGGGAGGTCAGCCCCAGCATTTT
.	TRBV6-1	TRBJ1-5	many	CASSEGRQGRGQPQHF	TGTGCCAGCAGTGAGGGGCGCCAGGGTAGAGGTCAGCCCCAGCATTTT